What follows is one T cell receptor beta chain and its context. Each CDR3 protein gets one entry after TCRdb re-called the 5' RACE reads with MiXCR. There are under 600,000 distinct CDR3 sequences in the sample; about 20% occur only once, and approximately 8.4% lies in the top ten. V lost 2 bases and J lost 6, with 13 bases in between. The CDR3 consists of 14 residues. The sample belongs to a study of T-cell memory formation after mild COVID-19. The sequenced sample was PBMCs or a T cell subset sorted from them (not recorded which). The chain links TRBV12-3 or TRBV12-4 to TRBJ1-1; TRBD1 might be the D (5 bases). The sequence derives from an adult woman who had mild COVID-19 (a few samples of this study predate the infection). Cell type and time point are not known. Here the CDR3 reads CASSLWGKGAEAFF. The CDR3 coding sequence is TGTGCCAGCAGTTTATGGGGGAAGGGTGCTGAAGCTTTCTTT.